One sample yielded the 20 T cell receptor beta chains listed below, sequenced in a study of low-dose radiotherapy and immunotherapy resistance in tumors. As to time point: after trial treatment. Documented treatment: LDRT plus nivolumab, ipilimumab, low-dose cyclophosphamide and aspirin (RACIN trial). Priming of first-strand cDNA relied on TRAV- and TRBV-specific primers (covering alpha and beta chains). A constant-region primer paired with the V-primer adapter amplified TCRs over approximately 20 PCR cycles. In TCRdb, the reads were re-called with MiXCR into one record per CDR3 protein. The sample lists tens of thousands of distinct CDR3 sequences; around 21% were seen once. The specimen was PBMCs, collected after low-dose radiotherapy plus immunotherapy. These receptors came from a female donor with ovarian cancer.

The table lists this clonotype with many counts. V gene TRBV6-4 combines with J gene TRBJ2-2; D unresolved. CDR1 is MRHNA and CDR2 is SNTAGT in the germline V gene. V lost 2 bases to trimming and J lost 0 bases, with 10 bases between them. This CDR3 has 16 amino acids. The CDR3 loop is CASSDDGVTNTGELFF. DNA for the CDR3: TGTGCCAGCAGTGACGATGGGGTAACGAACACCGGGGAGCTGTTTTTT.

This clonotype was seen repeatedly, ten times or more. V gene TRBV7-8 combines with J gene TRBJ2-2; 8 bases are shared with TRBD1. The J segment lost 5 bases and the V segment lost 5 bases, leaving 7 bases of the junction unmatched. The germline CDR1 and CDR2 sequences are SGHVS and FQNEAQ. The CDR3 sequence is 15 residues long. The CDR3 sequence: CASSPWTGPTGELFF. Here the CDR3 DNA reads TGTGCCAGCAGCCCCTGGACAGGGCCTACCGGGGAGCTGTTTTTT. Complete variable domain (other parts from reference TRBV7-8 and TRBJ2-2): GAGVSQSPRYKVAKRGQDVALRCDPISGHVSLFWYQQALGQGPEFLTYFQNEAQLDKSGLPSDRFFAERPEGSVSTLKIQRTQQEDSAVYLCASSPWTGPTGELFFGEGSRLTVL.

This clonotype was seen once. The V call is TRBV7-2, the J call TRBJ1-2; D not certain. Trimming pared 5 bases from V and 8 bases from J, leaving 15 bases between. Germline CDR1 SGHTA, CDR2 FQGNSA. The CDR3 spans 13 residues. The chain's CDR3 is CASSQDLLRGYTF. The CDR3 DNA follows: TGTGCCAGCAGCCAAGACTTGTTGCGGGGCTACACCTTC.

Comment on this clonotype: This likely stems from a read error, as it lies one base from a far larger clone. V and J are TRBV6-5 and TRBJ2-1, with D perhaps TRBD1 (7 bases). This CDR3 contains 13 residues. V was trimmed by 3 bases and J by 10 bases, leaving 13 bases between them. Germline loops: CDR1 MNHEY, CDR2 SVGAGI. The chain's CDR3 is CASSYGQDYEQFF. The CDR3 bases are TGTGCCAGCAGTTATGGACAGGACTACGAGCAGTTCTTC.

Remarks on this clonotype: A read error likely explains this, since a far larger clone differs by one base. V usage is TRBV19 and J usage is TRBJ2-1; TRBD1 matches at 9 bases. V shed 7 bases and J 13 bases; nucleotides not matched to a gene: 23. CDR3 length: 17 residues. CDR1 and CDR2 (germline): LNHDA, SQIVND (reference sequence). The CDR3 protein is CASTKRQGVRPQETQFF. DNA of the CDR3: TGTGCCAGTACCAAACGACAGGGGGTCCGCCCCCAAGAGACCCAGTTCTTC.

Many counts were recorded for this clonotype. DNA of the CDR3: TGTGCCAGCAGCGCTGACTGGGCCGATGAGCAGTTCTTC. This translates into CASSADWADEQFF. The gene calls are TRBV7-3 and TRBJ2-1; D ambiguous. Trimming removed 5 bases from V and 8 bases from J, with 13 bases in between. Germline CDR1 SGHTA, CDR2 FQGTGA. The CDR3 is 13 amino acids. Based on the CDR3 plus reference TRBV7-3 and TRBJ2-1, the full variable domain is GAGVSQTPSNKVTEKGKYVELRCDPISGHTALYWYRQSLGQGPEFLIYFQGTGAADDSGLPNDRFFAVRPEGSVSTLKIQRTERGDSAVYLCASSADWADEQFFGPGTRLTVL.

This clonotype was observed at least ten times. The chain joins TRBV19 to TRBJ2-1; maybe TRBD1 (5 bases). This CDR3 spans 14 amino acids. Germline CDR1 is LNHDA and CDR2 is SQIVND (reference sequence). Trimming removed 7 bases from V and 3 bases from J, with 13 bases in between. CDR3 region: CASTAFRDYNEQFF. DNA for the CDR3: TGTGCCAGTACAGCTTTCAGGGACTACAATGAGCAGTTCTTC.

In this sample, this clonotype turned up many times. The V and J genes are TRBV7-9 and TRBJ1-2, with D uncertain. The CDR3 consists of 14 residues. Per germline, CDR1 SEHNR and CDR2 FQNEAQ (reference sequence). V shed 3 bases and J shed 1 base, with 9 bases lying between them. CDR3 region: CASSLMPNNYGYTF. DNA of the CDR3: TGTGCCAGCAGCTTGATGCCTAATAACTATGGCTACACCTTC.

Regarding this clonotype: The junction departs from the called germline gene at one end, perhaps through a read error. The chain uses TRBV6-1 and TRBJ1-2, with 9 bases fitting TRBD1. Germline lookup yields CDR1 MNHNS and CDR2 SASEGT. This CDR3 is 14 amino acids long. Here the CDR3 DNA reads TGTGCCAACAGTACGGGACAGGGAATAGGTGGCTACACCTTC. It is translated as CANSTGQGIGGYTF.

This clonotype was counted many times. The chain is built from TRBV4-3 and TRBJ2-1, with D possibly matching TRBD2 (5 bases). The CDR3 is 16 residues long. Per germline, CDR1 LGHNA and CDR2 YSLEER. Trimming stripped 4 bases from V and 10 bases from J, with 23 bases between. The CDR3 here is CASSPLGTSSRSEQFF. In DNA, the CDR3 is TGCGCCAGCAGCCCTCTTGGAACTAGTTCGAGATCGGAGCAGTTCTTC.

In regard to this clonotype: It is unclear where the CDR3 begins or ends on the DNA, so no DNA is shown, and the CDR3 is as TCRdb lists it. The genes are TRBV13 and TRBJ2-2; the DNA was not used to check the table's D call, TRBD1. From germline, CDR1 is PRHDT and CDR2 FYEKMQ (reference sequence). The CDR3 extends over 16 residues, inclusive of both ends. CDR3 amino acids: CATSTGRGKVGELFFF.

Of note for this clonotype: It is likely a read error: a sequence one base away is far more abundant. The rearrangement links TRBV5-1 to TRBJ2-1; 14 nucleotides match TRBD2. This CDR3 has 14 residues. Germline CDR1 reads SGHRS; CDR2 reads YFSETQ. Trimming took 4 bases from V and 10 from J; bases not matched to a gene: 4. The CDR3 loop is CASSPGLAGVEQFF. In DNA form, the CDR3 reads TGCGCCAGCAGCCCGGGACTAGCGGGAGTCGAGCAGTTCTTC.

This clonotype was counted many times. The chain has TRBV9 and TRBJ2-5; D call uncertain. Germline CDR1 SGDLS, CDR2 YYNGEE. The CDR3 spans 12 residues. V lost 0 bases and J lost 5, with 5 bases in between. CDR3 bases: TGTGCCAGCAGCGTAGATTACGAGACCCAGTACTTC. Translating gives CASSVDYETQYF.

V gene TRBV11-2 combines with J gene TRBJ2-1; a weak D match, TRBD2 (5 bases). V lost 10 bases and J lost 7, with 14 bases in between. Germline assignment: CDR1 SGHAT and CDR2 FQNNGV. This CDR3 is 12 amino acids long. This chain's CDR3 is CATALGGNEQFF. The CDR3 nucleotides are TGTGCCACAGCCCTCGGCGGGAATGAGCAGTTCTTC.

V and J are TRBV27 and TRBJ1-2, with TRBD1 matching 7 bases. CDR1 is MNHEY, CDR2 SMNVEV, per germline (reference sequence). V lost 2 bases, J lost 8 bases, and 20 bases stayed unmatched. The CDR3 runs 18 residues. The CDR3 DNA sequence: TGTGCCAGCAGTTTACAGATGACAGGGCCACCCCCCTGGGGAGGCTACACCTTC. Translation gives CASSLQMTGPPPWGGYTF.

This clonotype appeared a few times. The chain recombines TRBV12-3 or TRBV12-4 with TRBJ2-7; D uncertain. The CDR3 length is 11 residues. Deletions cut 8 bases from V and 0 bases from J, with 5 bases between. DNA for the CDR3: TGTGCCAGCGGTAGCTCCTACGAGCAGTACTTC. Translating it yields CASGSSYEQYF.

Turning to this clonotype: It is unclear where the CDR3 begins or ends on the DNA, so no DNA is shown, and the CDR3 is as TCRdb lists it. This chain links TRBV25-1 with TRBJ2-2. 14 amino acids form the CDR3, both terminal residues included. Germline V lookup: CDR1 MGHDK, CDR2 SYGVNS. CDR3 region: CASRLQFTGELFFF.

This clonotype showed up many times. CDR3 nucleotides: TGTGCCAGCAGTTTGGGGGGATCCAAAAACATTCAGTACTTC. Residues: CASSLGGSKNIQYF. V and J are TRBV28 and TRBJ2-4; possibly TRBD2 for D (6 bases). CDR1 is MDHEN, CDR2 SYDVKM, per germline. Trimming stripped 3 bases from V and 2 bases from J, with 8 bases between. This CDR3 has 14 amino acids.

This clonotype was counted between two and nine times. The DNA is left out, because the CDR3 cannot be placed on it with certainty; the CDR3 is given as TCRdb lists it. V usage is TRBV2 and J usage is TRBJ2-2; the table's TRBD1 call for D was not verified on the DNA. 14 amino acids form the CDR3, both terminal residues included. CDR1 and CDR2 from the germline V gene are SNHLY and FYNNEI. The CDR3 reads CASSAEATGELFFF.

This clonotype was counted ten times or more. Here the CDR3 DNA reads TGCAGTGCTGGACCTACTGACACCACAGATACGCAGTATTTT. This codes for CSAGPTDTTDTQYF. This chain connects TRBV20-1 to TRBJ2-3; D is unresolved. V was clipped by 5 bases and J by 2 bases, with 14 bases between them. Germline assignment: CDR1 DFQATT and CDR2 SNEGSKA (reference sequence). This CDR3 region has 14 residues.